This passage covers 30 T cell receptor beta chains from one sample sequenced in a study of T-cell reconstitution after alpha-beta-depleted transplantation in children. Unique molecular identifiers tagged the TCRbeta library. MiXCR was run by TCRdb on the PCR reads, yielding one entry per CDR3 protein. The sample shows some 200,000 distinct CDR3 sequences, approximately 9.9% of them seen only once. Sample: PBMCs from the stem cell graft donor, taken from the stem cell graft. These receptors were taken from a human donor who donated a stem cell graft to a child with SCID.

As to this clonotype: A much larger clone sits a single nucleotide away, making a read error possible. The chain links TRBV15 to TRBJ1-2; possible D gene TRBD1, 5 bases. The CDR3 sequence is 13 residues long. The germline V gene encodes CDR1 LNHNV and CDR2 YYDKDF (reference sequence). CDR3 amino acids: CATSRAPRGGYIF. CDR3 nucleotides: TGTGCCACCAGCAGAGCCCCGAGGGGTGGCTACATCTTC. Looking up the rest from reference TRBV15 and TRBJ1-2 gives the full variable domain: DAMVIQNPRYQVTQFGKPVTLSCSQTLNHNVMYWYQQKSSQAPKLLFHYYDKDFNNEADTPDNFQSRRPNTSFCFLDIRSPGLGDTAMYLCATSRAPRGGYIFGSGTRLTVV.

This clonotype came up many times. The chain carries TRBV7-6 and TRBJ1-3, with D perhaps matching TRBD1 (6 bases). The germline V gene encodes CDR1 SGHVS and CDR2 FNYEAQ. The CDR3 totals 14 residues. The germline V and J ends were trimmed by 6 bases and 4 bases, with 13 bases remaining between them. CDR3 DNA sequence: TGTGCCAGCAGTCCAGGGGTCGGGGGAAACACCATATATTTT. Amino acid sequence: CASSPGVGGNTIYF.

This clonotype turned up a few times. The chain is built from TRBV5-1 and TRBJ2-1; TRBD1 is a possible D gene (5 bases). This CDR3 is 15 amino acids long. V was pared by 0 bases and J by 8 bases, with 15 bases between. Germline CDR1 reads SGHRS; CDR2 reads YFSETQ. CDR3 sequence: CASSLAGQGGDEQFF. DNA of the CDR3: TGCGCCAGCAGCTTGGCCGGGCAGGGCGGCGATGAGCAGTTCTTC.

This clonotype has ten or more counts. The chain employs TRBV28 and TRBJ2-2, with 10 nucleotides matching TRBD1. The V and J ends lost 7 bases and 6 bases, in that order; junction bases with no gene match: 14. Germline V CDR1 and CDR2: MDHEN, SYDVKM. CDR3 size: 17 residues. The CDR3 here is CASTLLPGQGIPGELFF. CDR3 sequence (DNA): TGTGCCAGCACCCTCCTCCCGGGACAGGGGATCCCCGGGGAGCTGTTTTTT.

This clonotype was seen at least ten times. The gene calls are TRBV20-1 and TRBJ1-5, with D tentatively TRBD1 (5 bases). Germline values: CDR1 DFQATT, CDR2 SNEGSKA (reference sequence). Trimming pared 0 bases from V and 2 bases from J, leaving 14 bases between. The CDR3 extends over 16 amino acids. CDR3 loop: CSARDPVREGNQPQHF. The CDR3, as DNA: TGCAGTGCTAGAGATCCGGTCAGGGAGGGCAATCAGCCCCAGCATTTT.

This clonotype was recorded many times. The V gene is TRBV12-3 or TRBV12-4, the J gene TRBJ1-6; the D is unclear. The CDR3 is 15 residues long. V lost 6 bases and J 0 bases, leaving 9 bases between the germline ends. The CDR3 loop is CASRGGFSYNSPLHF. The CDR3 bases are TGTGCCAGCAGAGGAGGTTTCTCCTATAATTCACCCCTCCACTTT.

The table lists this clonotype with many counts. The chain links TRBV7-8 to TRBJ1-4, with D uncertain. The CDR3 is 17 residues long. CDR1 SGHVS and CDR2 FQNEAQ come from the germline V gene. The V gene lost 4 bases and the J gene lost 4 bases, with 19 bases spanning the gap. The CDR3 nucleotides are TGTGCCAGCAGCTCACCCTCTATGGGGAACCTTAATGAAAAACTGTTTTTT. Translated: CASSSPSMGNLNEKLFF. The variable domain in full, completed from reference TRBV7-8 and TRBJ1-4, reads GAGVSQSPRYKVAKRGQDVALRCDPISGHVSLFWYQQALGQGPEFLTYFQNEAQLDKSGLPSDRFFAERPEGSVSTLKIQRTQQEDSAVYLCASSSPSMGNLNEKLFFGSGTQLSVL.

This clonotype was recorded many times. The rearrangement uses TRBV20-1 and TRBJ1-2; 7 nucleotides match TRBD1. Germline CDR1 is DFQATT and CDR2 is SNEGSKA (reference sequence). The junction had 13 bases not matched to a gene; V was cut back by 8 bases and J by 7 bases. The CDR3 sequence is 13 residues long. The CDR3 bases are TGCAGTCCGGCCCGGCAGGGACAGCCTGGCTACACCTTC. Translated: CSPARQGQPGYTF.

On this clonotype: A much larger clone lies one base from this, so it may be a read error. This rearrangement joins TRBV7-6 to TRBJ2-5; D may match TRBD1 or TRBD2 (5 bases each). Germline V gives CDR1 SGHVS, CDR2 FNYEAQ. The CDR3 covers 14 residues. As DNA, the CDR3 is TGTGCCAGCAGCTTATCGGGGACCGGGATCACCCATTACTTC. Protein: CASSLSGTGITHYF.

There are many counts of this clonotype. The CDR3 coding sequence is TGCAGTGCTAGACCGGGGTTCAACTACGAGCAGTACTTC. Translated, it gives CSARPGFNYEQYF. The chain links TRBV20-1 to TRBJ2-7, with D tentatively TRBD2 (5 bases). Germline values: CDR1 DFQATT, CDR2 SNEGSKA (reference sequence). V dropped 2 bases and J dropped 3 bases, with 11 bases sitting between them. The CDR3 is made up of 13 amino acids.

This clonotype was observed a few times. This chain uses TRBV5-6 with TRBJ1-1; weak D call: TRBD1 (6 bases). The CDR3 extends over 17 amino acids. Germline V gene lookup returns CDR1 SGHDT and CDR2 YYEEEE. V lost 4 bases and J lost 0, with 19 bases in between. CDR3 DNA: TGTGCCAGCAGCGCAATCCCGGGGGCGACGATGAACACTGAAGCTTTCTTT. Translation: CASSAIPGATMNTEAFF.

This clonotype came up many times. V usage is TRBV18 and J usage is TRBJ1-5, with no clear D. Germline CDR1 is KGHSH and CDR2 is LQKENI. V gave up 3 bases and J gave up 5 bases, with 8 bases separating them. The CDR3 loop spans 13 amino acids. CDR3 sequence (DNA): TGTGCCAGCTCACCTCAGGCGGATCAGCCCCAGCATTTT. Translation: CASSPQADQPQHF. Full variable domain (missing parts from reference TRBV18 and TRBJ1-5): NAGVMQNPRHLVRRRGQEARLRCSPMKGHSHVYWYRQLPEEGLKFMVYLQKENIIDESGMPKERFSAEFPKEGPSILRIQQVVRGDSAAYFCASSPQADQPQHFGDGTRLSIL.

This clonotype was picked up many times. This chain links TRBV28 with TRBJ2-1; TRBD2 agrees at 8 bases. V shed 0 bases and J 4 bases; nucleotides not matched to a gene: 5. Germline V CDR1 and CDR2: MDHEN, SYDVKM. This CDR3 spans 16 amino acids. Here the CDR3 DNA reads TGTGCCAGCAGTTTATGGGGTACGGGGGGGTACAATGAGCAGTTCTTC. Amino acids: CASSLWGTGGYNEQFF.

Ten or more counts support this clonotype. For the CDR3, the DNA is TGCGCCAGCAGCCAGGGACAGGGGGTAGGTTCACCCCTCCACTTT. This encodes CASSQGQGVGSPLHF. J is TRBJ1-6 and V is TRBV4-3; TRBD1 matches at 11 bases. Germline-derived CDR1 and CDR2 are LGHNA and YSLEER. The V gene end was trimmed by 3 bases and the J gene end by 9 bases; junction bases not matched to a gene: 4. There are 15 residues in the CDR3.

Ten or more counts support this clonotype. This sequence joins TRBV20-1 and TRBJ1-5; D not certain. The CDR3 is 13 residues long. With 2 bases removed from V and 2 bases from J, the gap between germline ends came to 7 bases. The germline V gene has CDR1 DFQATT and CDR2 SNEGSKA (reference sequence). The CDR3 region is CSARRVGNQPQHF. The CDR3 nucleotides read TGCAGTGCTAGAAGGGTGGGCAATCAGCCCCAGCATTTT.

The chain links TRBV23-1 to TRBJ2-3, with TRBD2 identical over 8 bases. TRBV23-1 is an ORF, with its function uncertain. The CDR3 extends over 18 amino acids. Trimming at V came to 4 bases and at J to 4 bases, leaving 16 bases not matched to a gene. The CDR3 DNA is TGCGCCAGCAGTCGTCAGCGGGGGCCCTCCCCGGGGGCAGATACGCAGTATTTT. Amino acid sequence: CASSRQRGPSPGADTQYF.

On this clonotype itself: Just one base apart from a much larger clone, this may be a read error. V and J are TRBV7-9 and TRBJ2-6; perhaps TRBD1 as D (6 bases). The V end lost 5 bases, the J end lost 0 bases, and 14 bases lay between the germline ends. Germline V gene sequence: CDR1 SEHNR, CDR2 FQNEAQ (reference sequence). CDR3 length equals 17 residues. In DNA, the CDR3 is TGTGCCAGCAGCGAAACAGGGACCCTCTCTGGGGCCAACGTCCTGACTTTC. Protein: CASSETGTLSGANVLTF.

This clonotype has at least ten counts. The DNA for the CDR3 is TGTGCCAGCAGCGTAGGCGTGACTAAATCTTACGAGCAGTACTTC. Protein product: CASSVGVTKSYEQYF. V and J are TRBV9 and TRBJ2-7, with D possibly TRBD2 on 5 matching bases. Germline V gene data show CDR1 as SGDLS and CDR2 as YYNGEE. The CDR3 extends over 15 amino acids. The V and J ends lost 0 bases and 4 bases respectively, with 14 bases between them.

This clonotype was recorded at least ten times. V gene TRBV27 combines with J gene TRBJ2-1; no reliable D call. Trimming removed 3 bases at V and 4 bases at J, with 7 bases between. The CDR3 has 13 residues. Germline assignment: CDR1 MNHEY and CDR2 SMNVEV (reference sequence). CDR3 DNA: TGTGCCAGCAGTTTTGGGGAATACAATGAGCAGTTCTTC. Translation gives CASSFGEYNEQFF.

The V gene is TRBV6-5, the J gene TRBJ2-3, with 8 bases aligning to TRBD1. Per the germline V gene, CDR1 is MNHEY and CDR2 is SVGAGI. V was clipped by 0 bases and J by 2 bases; unmatched bases: 4. This CDR3 has 16 residues. The CDR3 DNA reads as TGTGCCAGCAGTTACTCGGCAGGGGGCTTCACAGATACGCAGTATTTT. The encoded protein is CASSYSAGGFTDTQYF.

At least ten counts were recorded for this clonotype. V and J are TRBV20-1 and TRBJ2-7; 14 bases are shared with TRBD2. The V segment lost 5 bases and the J segment 1 base; nucleotides outside the gene matches: 10. Per the germline V gene, CDR1 is DFQATT and CDR2 is SNEGSKA (reference sequence). The CDR3 totals 17 residues. The DNA of the CDR3 is TGCAGTGCTCAAAGGGGACTAGCGGGGGTTTTTTCCTACGAGCAGTACTTC. Translating it yields CSAQRGLAGVFSYEQYF.

This clonotype came up many times. The chain uses TRBV10-3 and TRBJ1-3; possibly TRBD1 for D (5 bases). CDR3 size: 14 residues. Germline V gene data show CDR1 as ENHRY and CDR2 as SYGVKD. V was cut by 1 base and J by 8 bases, with 12 bases left in between. CDR3 amino acids: CAISEFGDRDTIYF. The CDR3 nucleotides read TGTGCCATCAGTGAGTTCGGGGACCGGGACACCATATATTTT.

Many counts were recorded for this clonotype. V usage is TRBV5-1 and J usage is TRBJ1-1; D not certain. CDR3 size: 12 residues. From germline, CDR1 is SGHRS and CDR2 YFSETQ. V lost 2 bases, J lost 3 bases, and 5 bases lay in between. In DNA form, the CDR3 reads TGCGCCAGCAGCTTTGGGGACACTGAAGCTTTCTTT. Protein product: CASSFGDTEAFF.

The chain carries TRBV20-1 and TRBJ1-5; weak D call: TRBD1 (5 bases). The V end was cut by 4 bases, the J end by 0 bases, with 13 bases between. Per germline, CDR1 DFQATT and CDR2 SNEGSKA (reference sequence). The CDR3 totals 15 residues. The CDR3 nucleotides are TGCAGTGCTAAAGGGGTCACAAATAGCAATCAGCCCCAGCATTTT. This translates into CSAKGVTNSNQPQHF.

The sample holds many counts of this clonotype. The chain joins TRBV20-1 to TRBJ2-5, with a possible D match to TRBD2 (6 bases). This CDR3 region has 13 residues. Germline loops: CDR1 DFQATT, CDR2 SNEGSKA (reference sequence). The V end lost 5 bases, the J end lost 2 bases, and 12 bases lay between the germline ends. The chain's CDR3 is CSARPGGQETQYF. CDR3 sequence (DNA): TGCAGTGCTCGCCCCGGGGGACAAGAGACCCAGTACTTC.

This clonotype was observed at least ten times. The chain employs TRBV9 and TRBJ2-3, with 7 bases lining up with TRBD1. This CDR3 spans 16 amino acids. CDR1 is SGDLS and CDR2 is YYNGEE in the germline V gene. The V segment lost 3 bases and the J segment 5 bases; nucleotides outside the gene matches: 12. The CDR3 bases are TGTGCCAGCAGCGACCCCACAGGGGTGATAGGAGATACGCAGTATTTT. It encodes CASSDPTGVIGDTQYF. Using reference TRBV9 and TRBJ2-3 for the parts outside the CDR3, the full variable domain is DSGVTQTPKHLITATGQRVTLRCSPRSGDLSVYWYQQSLDQGLQFLIQYYNGEERAKGNILERFSAQQFPDLHSELNLSSLELGDSALYFCASSDPTGVIGDTQYFGPGTRLTVL.

This rearrangement joins TRBV6-2 or TRBV6-3 to TRBJ2-3; D perhaps matches TRBD2 (5 bases). Between the trimmed V and J ends, which lost 0 bases and 2 bases, there was a span of 15 bases. Germline CDR1 reads MNHEY; CDR2 reads SVGEGT. This CDR3 region has 17 residues. The CDR3 sequence: CASSYSWPGSSTDTQYF. The CDR3 DNA follows: TGTGCCAGCAGTTACTCGTGGCCGGGGTCCTCCACAGATACGCAGTATTTT.

This clonotype was seen ten or more times. This chain joins TRBV28 and TRBJ1-4, with a tentative D call TRBD1 (6 bases). CDR3 length: 15 residues. V was trimmed by 5 bases and J by 3 bases, leaving 13 bases between them. Germline lookup yields CDR1 MDHEN and CDR2 SYDVKM. In DNA form, the CDR3 reads TGTGCCAGCAGTCCGCTGGGGACACCTAATGAAAAACTGTTTTTT. Protein sequence: CASSPLGTPNEKLFF.

Ten or more counts support this clonotype. The J gene is TRBJ1-1, the V gene TRBV6-2 or TRBV6-3; no clear D. CDR1 and CDR2 from the germline V gene are MNHEY and SVGEGT. V dropped 3 bases and J dropped 1 base, with 6 bases sitting between them. The CDR3 spans 13 residues. The CDR3 nucleotides read TGTGCCAGCAGTTATCCAGGGAACACTGAAGCTTTCTTT. Its protein is CASSYPGNTEAFF.

This clonotype was seen ten or more times. This chain links TRBV6-5 with TRBJ1-1; 10 bases align to TRBD1. This CDR3 has 17 residues. From germline, CDR1 is MNHEY and CDR2 SVGAGI. After removal of 0 bases from V and 0 bases from J, the junction contained 4 bases not matched to a gene. CDR3 in DNA: TGTGCCAGCAGTTACTCCACGACAGGGGGCTTGAACACTGAAGCTTTCTTT. This gives the protein CASSYSTTGGLNTEAFF.